Described below is a single T cell receptor beta chain sequence and its context. The data are from a study of blood T cell repertoires in COVID-19. The CDR3 runs 14 residues. Germline CDR1 is SGDLS and CDR2 is YYNGEE. The V gene lost 4 bases and the J gene lost 0 bases, with 10 bases spanning the gap. Measured with immunoSEQ multiplex PCR; TCRdb has only the in-frame clones, and not every one. The sample consists of some 190,000 clones, 82% of them appearing once. This TCR was sampled from a woman aged 80 or older with active or convalescent COVID-19. The sample taken for sequencing was peripheral blood. This chain uses TRBV9 with TRBJ1-2, with D unresolved. CDR3 loop: CASSPTTSNYGYTF. DNA for the CDR3: TGTGCCAGCAGCCCGACGACATCTAACTATGGCTACACCTTC.